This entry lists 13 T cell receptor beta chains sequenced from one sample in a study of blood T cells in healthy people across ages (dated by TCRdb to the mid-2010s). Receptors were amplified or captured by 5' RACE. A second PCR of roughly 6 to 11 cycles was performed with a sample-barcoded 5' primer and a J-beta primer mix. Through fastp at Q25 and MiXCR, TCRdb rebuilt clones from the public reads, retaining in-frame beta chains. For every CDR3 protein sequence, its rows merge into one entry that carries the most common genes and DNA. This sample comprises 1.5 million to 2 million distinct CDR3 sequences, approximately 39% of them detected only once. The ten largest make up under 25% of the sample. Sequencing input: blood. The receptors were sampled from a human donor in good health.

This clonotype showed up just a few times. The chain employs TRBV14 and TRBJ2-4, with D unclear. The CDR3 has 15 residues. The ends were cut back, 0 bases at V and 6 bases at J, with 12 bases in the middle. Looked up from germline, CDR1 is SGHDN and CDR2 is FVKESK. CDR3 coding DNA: TGTGCCAGCAGCCAAGATCCGGGCCCGCTAAACATTCAGTACTTC. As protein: CASSQDPGPLNIQYF.

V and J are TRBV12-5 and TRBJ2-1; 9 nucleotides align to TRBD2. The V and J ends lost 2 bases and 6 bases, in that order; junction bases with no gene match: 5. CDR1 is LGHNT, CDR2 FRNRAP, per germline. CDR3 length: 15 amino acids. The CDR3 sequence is CASGLIAGAINEQFF. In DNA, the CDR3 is TGTGCTAGTGGTTTGATAGCGGGGGCCATCAATGAGCAGTTCTTC.

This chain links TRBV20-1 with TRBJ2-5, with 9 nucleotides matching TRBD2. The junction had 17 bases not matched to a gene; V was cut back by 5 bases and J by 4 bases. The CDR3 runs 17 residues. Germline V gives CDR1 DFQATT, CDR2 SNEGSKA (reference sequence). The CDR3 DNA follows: TGCAGTGCTGTCATAGTTCTGGCGGGGGGGCCCGTAGAGACCCAGTACTTC. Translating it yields CSAVIVLAGGPVETQYF.

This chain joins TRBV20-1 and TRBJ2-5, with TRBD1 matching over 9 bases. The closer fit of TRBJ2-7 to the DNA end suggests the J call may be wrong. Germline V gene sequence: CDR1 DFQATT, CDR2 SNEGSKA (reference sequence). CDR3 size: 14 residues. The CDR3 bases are TGCAGTGCTAGAGACAGTGGACAGGGGTACGAGCAGTACTTC. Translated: CSARDSGQGYEQYF.

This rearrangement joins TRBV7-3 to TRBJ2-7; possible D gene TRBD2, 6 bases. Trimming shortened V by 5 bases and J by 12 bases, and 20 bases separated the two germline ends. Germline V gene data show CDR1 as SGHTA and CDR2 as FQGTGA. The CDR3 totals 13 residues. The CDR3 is CASSPGTSYGRYF. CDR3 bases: TGTGCCAGCAGCCCCGGGACTTCCTACGGGCGGTACTTC.

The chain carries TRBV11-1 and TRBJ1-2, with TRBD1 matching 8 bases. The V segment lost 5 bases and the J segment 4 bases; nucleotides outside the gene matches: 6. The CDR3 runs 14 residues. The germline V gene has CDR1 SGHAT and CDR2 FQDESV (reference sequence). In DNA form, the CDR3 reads TGTGCCAGCAGCCCCAGGGACAGGATCTATGGCTACACCTTC. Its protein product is CASSPRDRIYGYTF.

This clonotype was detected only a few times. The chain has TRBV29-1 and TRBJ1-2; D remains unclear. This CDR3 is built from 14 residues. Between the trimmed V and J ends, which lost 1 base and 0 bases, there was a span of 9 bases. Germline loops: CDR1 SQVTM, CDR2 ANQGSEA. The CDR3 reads CSVEATGANYGYTF. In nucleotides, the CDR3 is TGCAGCGTTGAAGCCACTGGGGCTAACTATGGCTACACCTTC.

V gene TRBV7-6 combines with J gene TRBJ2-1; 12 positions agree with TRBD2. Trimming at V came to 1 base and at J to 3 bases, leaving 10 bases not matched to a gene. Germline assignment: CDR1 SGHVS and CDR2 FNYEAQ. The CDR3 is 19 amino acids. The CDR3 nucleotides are TGTGCCAGCAGCTTAGGACCTAGCGGGGGGGTGGACGACTACAATGAGCAGTTCTTC. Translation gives CASSLGPSGGVDDYNEQFF.

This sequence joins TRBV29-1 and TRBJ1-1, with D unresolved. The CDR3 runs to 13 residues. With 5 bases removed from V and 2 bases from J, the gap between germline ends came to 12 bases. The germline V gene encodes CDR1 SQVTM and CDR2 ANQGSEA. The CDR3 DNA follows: TGCAGCGTTTTGCGCGTGGCCAACACTGAAGCTTTCTTT. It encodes CSVLRVANTEAFF.

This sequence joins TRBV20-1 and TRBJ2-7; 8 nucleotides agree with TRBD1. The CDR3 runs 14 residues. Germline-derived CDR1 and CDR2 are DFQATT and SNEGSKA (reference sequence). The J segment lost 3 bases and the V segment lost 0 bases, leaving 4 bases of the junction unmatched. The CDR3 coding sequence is TGCAGTGCTAGAGAGCGGACAGGGTTCTACGAGCAGTACTTC. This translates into CSARERTGFYEQYF.

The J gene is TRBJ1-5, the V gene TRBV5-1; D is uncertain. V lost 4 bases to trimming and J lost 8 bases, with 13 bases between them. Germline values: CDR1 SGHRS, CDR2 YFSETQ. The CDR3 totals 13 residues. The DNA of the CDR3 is TGCGCCAGCAGCCCCGGTGGGGTTGAGCCCCAGCATTTT. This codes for CASSPGGVEPQHF.

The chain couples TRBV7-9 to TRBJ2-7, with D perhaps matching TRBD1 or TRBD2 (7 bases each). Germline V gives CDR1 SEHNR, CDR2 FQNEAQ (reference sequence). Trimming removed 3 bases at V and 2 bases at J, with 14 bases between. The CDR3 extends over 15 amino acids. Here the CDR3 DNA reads TGTGCCAGCAGCTTGGGGGGGGGACAGACCTACGAGCAGTACTTC. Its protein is CASSLGGGQTYEQYF.

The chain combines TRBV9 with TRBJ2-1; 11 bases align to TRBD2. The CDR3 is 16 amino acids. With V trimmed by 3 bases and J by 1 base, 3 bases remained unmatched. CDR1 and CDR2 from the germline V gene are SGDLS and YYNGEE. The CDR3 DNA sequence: TGTGCCAGCAGCGACCGACTAGCGGGGTCCTACAATGAGCAGTTCTTC. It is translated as CASSDRLAGSYNEQFF.